What follows are 12 T cell receptor beta chains derived from one specimen sequenced in a study of molecular identifiers for immune sequencing clone quantification. TCRdb processed the PCR reads anew with MiXCR; each CDR3 protein has one entry. The sample yields about 640,000 distinct CDR3 sequences, 15% to 20% seen once. Material for sequencing was naive CD8+ T cells from blood, with Jurkat cell RNA spiked in. This sample's subset: FACS-sorted CD8+CD4-CCR7+CD45RA+ naive T cells. The receptor set was obtained from a human donor in good health. Some libraries in this study had Jurkat cell RNA spiked in.

This clonotype has just a few counts. The chain has TRBV7-9 and TRBJ2-7; perhaps TRBD1 as D (6 bases). The V gene's germline CDR1 is SEHNR and CDR2 FQNEAQ (reference sequence). There are 18 residues in the CDR3. Trimming pared 6 bases from V and 1 base from J, leaving 25 bases between. CDR3 DNA: TGTGCCAGCAGTTCTCCATTAACAGGGTCTACCCCTTCCTACGAGCAGTACTTC. Translating gives CASSSPLTGSTPSYEQYF.

This clonotype was observed a handful of times. The chain carries TRBV5-4 and TRBJ1-4; D is unresolved. Trimming removed 10 bases at V and 3 bases at J, with 13 bases between. The CDR3 covers 13 residues. Germline V gives CDR1 SGHNT, CDR2 YYREEE (reference sequence). The CDR3 DNA sequence: TGTGCCTGGGGATCGGGGTCTAATGAAAAACTGTTTTTT. Its translation is CAWGSGSNEKLFF.

To note about this clonotype: Just one base apart from a much larger clone, this may be a read error. J is TRBJ2-5 and V is TRBV7-9; D remains ambiguous. Germline assignment: CDR1 SEHNR and CDR2 FQNEAQ (reference sequence). V dropped 3 bases and J dropped 2 bases, with 10 bases sitting between them. This CDR3 is 14 amino acids long. This CDR3 is CASSLDFPQETQYF. As DNA, the CDR3 is TGTGCCAGCAGCTTGGATTTTCCTCAAGAGACCCAGTACTTC.

V usage is TRBV12-3 or TRBV12-4 and J usage is TRBJ2-1, with TRBD2 as a possible D gene (5 bases). CDR3 length: 16 residues. With 6 bases removed from V and 0 bases from J, the gap between germline ends came to 15 bases. CDR3 bases: TGTGCCAGCAGGGATAACCCGGGGAGCTCCTACAATGAGCAGTTCTTC. This sequence encodes CASRDNPGSSYNEQFF.

This clonotype was observed at least ten times. This chain uses TRBV4-3 with TRBJ2-1, with D maybe TRBD1 (6 bases). V dropped 2 bases and J dropped 0 bases, with 11 bases sitting between them. CDR3 size: 16 residues. Per germline, CDR1 LGHNA and CDR2 YSLEER. The CDR3 coding sequence is TGCGCCAGCAGCCAATTCCACAGGGCCTCCTACAATGAGCAGTTCTTC. Translating gives CASSQFHRASYNEQFF.

This clonotype showed up many times. This rearrangement joins TRBV24-1 to TRBJ2-3; tentatively, D is TRBD1 (6 bases). V was shortened by 3 bases and J by 2 bases, with 20 bases between the two germline ends. From germline, CDR1 is KGHDR and CDR2 SFDVKD. This CDR3 is built from 18 residues. The CDR3 sequence: CATSDGQMAPLLTDTQYF. The CDR3 nucleotides are TGTGCCACCAGTGATGGACAGATGGCGCCCCTCCTCACAGATACGCAGTATTTT.

This clonotype was observed a few times. This may arise from a read error, as a much more abundant clone is one base away. J is TRBJ2-7 and V is TRBV6-6; 7 bases line up with TRBD1. V was pared by 7 bases and J by 2 bases, with 11 bases of the junction left unmatched. This CDR3 comprises 15 residues. Germline CDR1 and CDR2: MNHNY and SVGAGI (reference sequence). CDR3 sequence: CASNLRQGEPYEQYF. CDR3 coding DNA: TGTGCCAGCAACCTAAGACAGGGAGAACCCTACGAGCAGTACTTC.

At least ten counts were recorded for this clonotype. This rearrangement joins TRBV6-5 to TRBJ2-1; TRBD2 is a possible D gene (5 bases). V gave up 8 bases and J gave up 7 bases, with 9 bases separating them. The CDR3 totals 11 residues. The germline V gene encodes CDR1 MNHEY and CDR2 SVGAGI. The CDR3, as DNA: TGTGCCAGCGGTGGAGGAAATGAGCAGTTCTTC. This gives the protein CASGGGNEQFF.

This sequence joins TRBV7-9 and TRBJ1-6, with D possibly being TRBD1 (6 bases). The CDR3 has 15 residues. The germline V gene encodes CDR1 SEHNR and CDR2 FQNEAQ (reference sequence). Trimming cost V 1 base and J 12 bases, with 16 bases left between them. CDR3 in DNA: TGTGCCAGCAGCTTAGGATCTCAGGGGTGGGAACCCCTCCACTTT. It codes for CASSLGSQGWEPLHF.

As concerns this clonotype: The germline gene is not matched at one end of the junction; a read error may be the cause. This chain connects TRBV7-9 to TRBJ2-1; TRBD1 might be the D (5 bases). The germline gives CDR1 SEHNR, CDR2 FQNEAQ (reference sequence). The CDR3 loop spans 15 amino acids. The CDR3 region has the DNA TGTGCCAGCAGCCCCGCAGGGTCCTCCTACAATGAGCGGTTCTTC. This encodes CASSPAGSSYNERFF.

This clonotype was seen repeatedly, ten times or more. This sequence joins TRBV12-3 or TRBV12-4 and TRBJ1-5; D may be TRBD1 (5 bases). This CDR3 comprises 17 residues. V lost 0 bases to trimming and J lost 1 base, with 13 bases between them. The DNA of the CDR3 is TGTGCCAGCAGTTTAGCGTCGATAGGGGCGAGCAATCAGCCCCAGCATTTT. It translates to CASSLASIGASNQPQHF.

This clonotype has a count of ten or more. V gene TRBV5-1 combines with J gene TRBJ2-7; 11 bases are a match to TRBD2. CDR1 SGHRS and CDR2 YFSETQ come from the germline V gene. This CDR3 has 16 amino acids. The V and J ends lost 0 bases and 3 bases, in that order; junction bases with no gene match: 5. Here the CDR3 reads CASSLVGGTSGYEQYF. DNA for the CDR3: TGCGCCAGCAGCTTGGTGGGGGGGACTAGCGGCTACGAGCAGTACTTC.